This T cell receptor beta chain was obtained from a study of shared clonotypes between healthy human individuals. Naive CD8 cells comprised CD45RO-negative, CCR7-positively selected cells, excluding terminally differentiated effector memory CD45RA+ cells. Looked up from germline, CDR1 is KGHSH and CDR2 is LQKENI. The germline V and J ends were trimmed by 1 base and 6 bases, with 4 bases remaining between them. This CDR3 region has 12 residues. Libraries were prepared by immunoSEQ multiplex PCR; TCRdb keeps only in-frame clonotypes and omits some of them. The table lists some 800,000 clones, almost 95% of them singletons.

The sample taken for sequencing was naive CD8+ T cells sorted from blood. The receptor was derived from a man aged 25 to 40 in good health. The V gene is TRBV18, the J gene TRBJ2-1; D is unclear. The DNA for the CDR3 is TGTGCCAGCTCACCACAGTTCAATGAGCAGTTCTTC. This encodes CASSPQFNEQFF.